This T cell receptor beta chain was sequenced in a study of shared clonotypes between healthy human individuals. General observations from the study: Among donors, sharing of clonotypes was expected to be affected by sequencing depth.

This clone was counted a single time. The antigen is unknown. Produced via immunoSEQ multiplex PCR; TCRdb's table is partial and in-frame only. The sample has about 690,000 clones, 90% seen once. In CD8 memory, CD45RO+ cells were put together with CCR7-negative CD45RA+ TemRA cells. V was cut by 4 bases and J by 2 bases, with 12 bases left in between. The CDR3 is made up of 14 amino acids. Germline values: CDR1 MNHEY, CDR2 SMNVEV (reference sequence). The sample taken for sequencing was memory CD8+ T cells from PBMCs. As for subset: CD45RO+ cells pooled with CCR7-negative TemRA cells. The sequence was collected from a man aged 18-30 years in good health. Some clones in this sample may be carry-over from other donors' samples. V gene TRBV27 combines with J gene TRBJ2-7; the D gene could be TRBD1 or TRBD2 (5 bases each). CDR3 residues: CASSYGTAAYEQYF. In DNA form, the CDR3 reads TGTGCCAGCAGTTACGGGACGGCTGCCTACGAGCAGTACTTC.